Listed here are 13 T cell receptor beta chains from one sample, sequenced in a study of T cell clones after liver transplantation (dated by TCRdb to about 2019). The method was the immunoSEQ multiplex PCR assay. Not all clones reach the TCRdb copy of this immuneACCESS table, which keeps in-frame sequences only. Checked studies attribute under half of the gap to unresolved V genes and leave the rest unexplained. Within this sample are about 80,000 clones, with roughly 80% of them counted one time only. The ten largest clones capture approximately 0.47% of the sample. Material: CD4+ T cells from blood, obtained 45 to 46 months after liver transplant. The receptor source for this set is a human patient who received a liver transplant. Following a transplant, a fraction of the T cells may be traceable to the graft donor.

CDR3 in amino acids: CASSSPPGTGTSEAFF. The DNA of the CDR3 is TGTGCCAGCAGCTCTCCTCCCGGGACAGGGACCAGCGAAGCTTTCTTT. This chain joins TRBV9 and TRBJ1-1, with TRBD1 identical over 9 bases. Trimming at V came to 4 bases and at J to 8 bases, leaving 15 bases not matched to a gene. The V gene's germline CDR1 is SGDLS and CDR2 YYNGEE. The CDR3 extends over 16 amino acids.

The chain uses TRBV11-2 and TRBJ2-2; tentatively, D is TRBD1 or TRBD2 (7 bases each). V was clipped by 4 bases and J by 3 bases, with 18 bases between them. Germline CDR1 SGHAT, CDR2 FQNNGV. The CDR3 covers 17 residues. The CDR3 region has the DNA TGTGCCAGCAGCTCCATACAGGGGAGGGTAGACACCGGGGAGCTGTTTTTT. This translates into CASSSIQGRVDTGELFF.

This chain links TRBV30 with TRBJ2-7; 10 bases fit TRBD2. V gave up 3 bases and J gave up 3 bases; unmatched junction bases: 8. Germline CDR1 and CDR2: GTSNPN and SVGIG (reference sequence). The CDR3 is made up of 15 amino acids. The CDR3, as DNA: TGTGCCTGGAGCGCTTGGACTAGCGGAGACTACGAGCAGTACTTC. Protein product: CAWSAWTSGDYEQYF.

The chain combines TRBV5-1 with TRBJ2-1; D could derive from TRBD1 or TRBD2 (5 bases each). Looked up from germline, CDR1 is SGHRS and CDR2 is YFSETQ. This CDR3 is built from 14 residues. V gave up 4 bases and J gave up 8 bases, with 16 bases separating them. The CDR3, as DNA: TGCGCCAGCAGCCGGGGCCAGGGATTCGATGAGCAGTTCTTC. Translation gives CASSRGQGFDEQFF.

The chain uses TRBV27 and TRBJ2-7; 11 bases are shared with TRBD1. This CDR3 has 14 residues. Unmatched junction bases numbered 5, after V lost 4 bases and J lost 6 bases. The germline V gene encodes CDR1 MNHEY and CDR2 SMNVEV (reference sequence). CDR3 in amino acids: CASSSGTGGSEQYF. The CDR3 DNA reads as TGTGCCAGCAGTTCCGGGACAGGGGGGAGCGAGCAGTACTTC.

V is TRBV4-3 and J is TRBJ2-2, with 11 bases aligning to TRBD2. CDR1 and CDR2 from the germline V gene are LGHNA and YSLEER. V shed 3 bases, J shed 4 bases, and the junction held 4 bases outside the gene matches. This CDR3 is built from 16 residues. This chain's CDR3 is CASSQVAGGPTGELFF. Written as DNA, the CDR3 is TGCGCCAGCAGCCAGGTAGCGGGAGGGCCCACCGGGGAGCTGTTTTTT.

This clone was counted only a few times. The V and J genes are TRBV28 and TRBJ1-5; D is undetermined. This CDR3 is 12 amino acids long. CDR1 is MDHEN, CDR2 SYDVKM, per germline. The germline V and J ends were trimmed by 7 bases and 6 bases, with 10 bases remaining between them. The chain's CDR3 is CASKASVQPQHF. The CDR3 region has the DNA TGTGCCAGCAAGGCTAGCGTTCAGCCCCAGCATTTT. Variable domain in full (rest from reference TRBV28 and TRBJ1-5): DVKVTQSSRYLVKRTGEKVFLECVQDMDHENMFWYRQDPGLGLRLIYFSYDVKMKEKGDIPEGYSVSREKKERFSLILESASTNQTSMYLCASKASVQPQHFGDGTRLSIL.

This clone was detected only once. The chain couples TRBV5-1 to TRBJ2-5; 8 bases agree with TRBD1. The germline V gene has CDR1 SGHRS and CDR2 YFSETQ. V trimming: 5 bases; J trimming: 5 bases; junction bases outside the gene matches: 8. The CDR3 length is 14 residues. The DNA for the CDR3 is TGCGCCAGCAGGCCGCAGGGGGCGCAGGAGACCCAGTACTTC. This codes for CASRPQGAQETQYF.

The rearrangement uses TRBV6-5 and TRBJ1-4, with 7 bases aligning to TRBD1. V shed 10 bases, J shed 7 bases, and the junction held 9 bases outside the gene matches. CDR1 and CDR2 from the germline V gene are MNHEY and SVGAGI. This CDR3 has 13 residues. The CDR3 DNA follows: TGTGCCACCAGAGGAGGGGGCGGTGAAAAACTGTTTTTT. It translates to CATRGGGGEKLFF.

This clone was counted once. Other nucleotide sequences in the sample specify the same CDR3. The CDR3 bases are TGCAGTGCATCCGGGAACACTGAAGCTTTCTTT. Its translation: CSASGNTEAFF. This rearrangement joins TRBV20-1 to TRBJ1-1; no clear D. Trimming shortened V by 6 bases and J by 1 base, and 6 bases separated the two germline ends. The CDR3 sequence is 11 residues long. Per germline, CDR1 DFQATT and CDR2 SNEGSKA (reference sequence).

In its sample, this clone was seen once. The V and J genes are TRBV30 and TRBJ1-5; possible D gene TRBD1, 5 bases. The CDR3 length is 13 residues. Germline loops: CDR1 GTSNPN, CDR2 SVGIG (reference sequence). V lost 2 bases, J lost 11 bases, and 16 bases lay in between. The CDR3 DNA reads as TGTGCCTGGAGTATAGGTACCCTGGGGGCCCAGCATTTT. Translation gives CAWSIGTLGAQHF.

The chain employs TRBV6-5 and TRBJ2-7; the match to TRBD1 covers 8 bases. Germline V gene data show CDR1 as MNHEY and CDR2 as SVGAGI. The ends lost 5 bases at V and 1 base at J; junction bases unmatched: 7. This CDR3 has 15 residues. The CDR3 loop is CASSPPDRGSYEQYF. The CDR3 DNA reads TGTGCCAGCAGTCCCCCAGACAGGGGTTCCTACGAGCAGTACTTC.

V gene TRBV2 combines with J gene TRBJ2-1, with a weak D call TRBD2 (5 bases). The CDR3 loop spans 15 amino acids. V was cut by 3 bases and J by 8 bases, with 17 bases left in between. The germline V gene encodes CDR1 SNHLY and CDR2 FYNNEI. The CDR3 DNA follows: TGTGCCAGCAGTGAGGCTAGCCCCGTGGAGGATGAGCAGTTCTTC. Protein product: CASSEASPVEDEQFF.